Described below is a single T cell receptor (beta chain) sequence and its context. This record comes from a study of molecular identifiers for immune sequencing clone quantification. Study in general: Replicate experiments took RNA from roughly 18,000 or 92,000 naive CD8 cells, divided it five ways and sequenced four.

Germline loops: CDR1 MGHRA, CDR2 YSYEKL. The CDR3 spans 15 residues. Between the trimmed V and J ends, which lost 2 bases and 6 bases, there was a span of 17 bases. TCRdb independently ran MiXCR on the PCR reads; one entry per CDR3 protein. Of 37,000 or so distinct CDR3 sequences in the sample, 24% were seen once. Libraries of naive CD8 cells were prepared from around 20,000 to 1,000,000 sorted cells using 10%, 30% or 50% RNA. The specimen sequenced was naive CD8+ T cells from blood, with Jurkat cell RNA spiked in. This sample's subset: FACS-sorted CD8+CD4-CCR7+CD45RA+ naive T cells. The rearrangement joins TRBV4-1 to TRBJ2-7; D assignment may be TRBD1 or TRBD2 (6 bases each). This TCR came from a human donor in good health. Some libraries in this study had Jurkat cell RNA spiked in. The DNA of the CDR3 is TGCGCCAGCAGCCAAAAAAAGGAGGGGGGTTGCGAGCAGTACTTC. Translated: CASSQKKEGGCEQYF.